The 31 T cell receptor beta chains reported below all come from one sample, sequenced in a study of T cell responses to AZD1222 COVID-19 vaccine. Produced via immunoSEQ multiplex PCR; TCRdb's table is partial and in-frame only. Among some 120,000 clones listed, about nine tenths were seen once. The input for sequencing was peripheral blood, taken on day 0 of AZD1222 vaccination. These receptors were taken from an adult in good health.

The V call is TRBV27, the J call TRBJ1-1; possible D gene TRBD1, 6 bases. The germline V gene has CDR1 MNHEY and CDR2 SMNVEV (reference sequence). The CDR3 runs 14 residues. V lost 7 bases and J 4 bases, leaving 16 bases between the germline ends. The CDR3 loop is CASIRGGQSTEAFF. CDR3 DNA: TGTGCCAGCATACGTGGGGGGCAAAGCACTGAAGCTTTCTTT.

J is TRBJ2-5 and V is TRBV6-5; 7 bases map to TRBD2. The CDR3 length is 14 residues. CDR1 is MNHEY and CDR2 is SVGAGI in the germline V gene. V gave up 8 bases and J gave up 4 bases; unmatched junction bases: 10. The CDR3 nucleotides read TGTGCCAGCCGAACCGGAGGACTAGGAGAGACCCAGTACTTC. Protein product: CASRTGGLGETQYF.

This chain links TRBV6-1 with TRBJ1-3; D gene ambiguous. The CDR3 is made up of 13 amino acids. Trimming removed 1 base at V and 4 bases at J, with 5 bases between. Germline V CDR1 and CDR2: MNHNS, SASEGT. CDR3 nucleotide sequence: TGTGCCAGCAGTGAAGTCCCAGGAAACACCATATATTTT. Residues: CASSEVPGNTIYF.

The chain has TRBV30 and TRBJ1-5; D unclear. Between the trimmed V and J ends, which lost 0 bases and 3 bases, there was a span of 18 bases. Germline V gene lookup returns CDR1 GTSNPN and CDR2 SVGIG (reference sequence). This CDR3 is 17 amino acids long. CDR3 amino acids: CAWSVGITSPFNQPQHF. CDR3 DNA: TGTGCCTGGAGTGTAGGAATAACATCTCCTTTCAATCAGCCCCAGCATTTT.

This chain links TRBV5-1 with TRBJ1-6; 8 bases map to TRBD1. The CDR3 sequence is 14 residues long. The germline V gene has CDR1 SGHRS and CDR2 YFSETQ. V lost 4 bases and J lost 4; bases outside the gene matches: 1. The CDR3 DNA reads as TGCGCCAGCAGCCGGACAGGGTATAATTCACCCCTCCACTTT. Its protein is CASSRTGYNSPLHF.

The V gene is TRBV19, the J gene TRBJ2-1, with 9 bases matching TRBD1. This CDR3 spans 13 amino acids. Germline V gene data show CDR1 as LNHDA and CDR2 as SQIVND (reference sequence). V gave up 5 bases and J gave up 9 bases; unmatched junction bases: 5. The CDR3 here is CASSSTGGGEQFF. The CDR3 coding sequence is TGTGCCAGTAGTTCCACAGGGGGCGGTGAGCAGTTCTTC. The full variable domain, its missing parts supplied by reference TRBV19 and TRBJ2-1, is DGGITQSPKYLFRKEGQNVTLSCEQNLNHDAMYWYRQDPGQGLRLIYYSQIVNDFQKGDIAEGYSVSREKKESFPLTVTSAQKNPTAFYLCASSSTGGGEQFFGPGTRLTVL.

The chain links TRBV27 to TRBJ1-1, with 8 bases matching TRBD1. Germline V gene sequence: CDR1 MNHEY, CDR2 SMNVEV (reference sequence). This CDR3 region has 17 residues. V shed 6 bases and J 5 bases; nucleotides not matched to a gene: 17. The CDR3 DNA reads TGTGCCAGCAGCCATAATATCCCGGGACAGGTTTGGACTGAAGCTTTCTTT. It encodes CASSHNIPGQVWTEAFF.

V is TRBV5-5 and J is TRBJ1-4; D gene uncertain. The end of the DNA is better explained by TRBJ1-6, so the J call may be wrong. The germline V gene encodes CDR1 SGHKS and CDR2 YYEKEE (reference sequence). This CDR3 is 13 amino acids long. CDR3 region: CASSDLAGTHLHF. CDR3 bases: TGTGCCAGCAGCGACCTGGCGGGCACCCACCTCCACTTT.

The genes are TRBV9 and TRBJ1-5; D unclear. The CDR3 spans 14 residues. V was trimmed by 1 base and J by 1 base, leaving 6 bases between them. The V gene's germline CDR1 is SGDLS and CDR2 YYNGEE. Here the CDR3 DNA reads TGTGCCAGCAGCGTATGGTACAGCAATCAGCCCCAGCATTTT. Translation: CASSVWYSNQPQHF.

This rearrangement joins TRBV27 to TRBJ1-2, with TRBD1 matching 9 bases. V trimming: 2 bases; J trimming: 8 bases; junction bases outside the gene matches: 9. The CDR3 extends over 15 amino acids. Per germline, CDR1 MNHEY and CDR2 SMNVEV (reference sequence). The CDR3 protein is CASSLGGQGRGGYTF. CDR3 nucleotide sequence: TGTGCCAGCAGTTTAGGGGGACAGGGCCGTGGAGGCTACACCTTC.

This clone has just one count. The V call is TRBV11-3, the J call TRBJ1-4; D is ambiguous. Germline CDR1 reads SGHNT; CDR2 reads YENEEA. This CDR3 has 16 residues. V shed 2 bases and J shed 3 bases, with 13 bases lying between them. This CDR3 is CASSLRVGVPNEKLFF. The DNA of the CDR3 is TGTGCCAGCAGCTTAAGGGTTGGTGTTCCTAATGAAAAACTGTTTTTT.

The chain uses TRBV7-2 and TRBJ2-1; D ambiguous. There are 15 residues in the CDR3. The V gene's germline CDR1 is SGHTA and CDR2 FQGNSA. The V end was cut by 5 bases, the J end by 2 bases, with 13 bases between. The CDR3 spells CASSLSDTTYNEQFF. CDR3 nucleotides: TGTGCCAGCAGCCTATCTGACACTACCTACAATGAGCAGTTCTTC.

The chain is built from TRBV2 and TRBJ2-1, with no clear D. V was pared by 4 bases and J by 1 base, with 8 bases between. The CDR3 is made up of 14 amino acids. CDR1 and CDR2 from the germline V gene are SNHLY and FYNNEI. The CDR3 loop is CASSGLESYNEQFF. In DNA, the CDR3 is TGTGCCAGCAGTGGCCTAGAATCCTACAATGAGCAGTTCTTC. Variable domain in full (rest from reference TRBV2 and TRBJ2-1): EPEVTQTPSHQVTQMGQEVILRCVPISNHLYFYWYRQILGQKVEFLVSFYNNEISEKSEIFDDQFSVERPDGSNFTLKIRSTKLEDSAMYFCASSGLESYNEQFFGPGTRLTVL.

This chain joins TRBV27 and TRBJ2-1, with D unclear. In germline, CDR1 is MNHEY, CDR2 SMNVEV (reference sequence). V was pared by 4 bases and J by 3 bases, with 7 bases between. This CDR3 is built from 13 residues. The CDR3 DNA is TGTGCCAGCAGTTCGGCTTTCTACAATGAGCAGTTCTTC. Translated, it gives CASSSAFYNEQFF.

The rearrangement uses TRBV5-1 and TRBJ2-1; possibly TRBD2 for D (6 bases). The CDR3 has 16 residues. Between the trimmed V and J ends, which lost 0 bases and 9 bases, there was a span of 19 bases. CDR1 and CDR2 (germline): SGHRS, YFSETQ. The CDR3 sequence: CASSLDPSANLGEQFF. The CDR3 nucleotides are TGCGCCAGCAGCTTGGACCCTAGCGCCAACCTCGGTGAGCAGTTCTTC.

This clone was counted once. This chain uses TRBV6-5 with TRBJ1-2, with 10 positions matching TRBD1. V was clipped by 4 bases and J by 10 bases; unmatched bases: 6. CDR3 length: 13 amino acids. Germline V gene lookup returns CDR1 MNHEY and CDR2 SVGAGI. The CDR3 DNA reads TGTGCCAGCAGTTGGGGGGACAGGGGTTCCTACACCTTC. This codes for CASSWGDRGSYTF.

The chain is built from TRBV28 and TRBJ1-6, with a weak D call TRBD1 (5 bases). This CDR3 contains 18 residues. V was clipped by 2 bases and J by 7 bases, with 21 bases between them. Germline V gene data show CDR1 as MDHEN and CDR2 as SYDVKM. In nucleotides, the CDR3 is TGTGCCAGCAGTTTACGGGGCGGGGACCCCCTCCAGAATTCACCCCTCCACTTT. It specifies CASSLRGGDPLQNSPLHF.

V is TRBV18 and J is TRBJ1-5; D gene unclear. Germline V gene data show CDR1 as KGHSH and CDR2 as LQKENI. V was shortened by 3 bases and J by 3 bases, with 9 bases between the two germline ends. The CDR3 totals 14 residues. The DNA for the CDR3 is TGTGCCAGCTCACCCGGGAGGGTCAATCAGCCCCAGCATTTT. Residues: CASSPGRVNQPQHF.

The J gene is TRBJ2-2, the V gene TRBV21-1; the D call in the table, TRBD2, was not verified against the DNA. TRBV21-1 is flagged as a pseudogene. The CDR3 consists of 16 residues. CDR3 nucleotides: TGTGCCAGCAGCCCCTATGAGCGGGAGGACACCGGGGAGCTGTTTTTT. Translating it yields CASSPYEREDTGELFF.

This sequence joins TRBV3-1 (or the pseudogene TRBV3-2) and TRBJ2-3; 11 bases map to TRBD2. Trimming at V came to 1 base and at J to 9 bases, leaving 0 bases not matched to a gene. The length of the CDR3 is 13 residues. Germline V gene lookup returns CDR1 LGHDT and CDR2 YNNKEL (reference sequence). The CDR3 DNA reads as TGTGCCAGCAGCCAAGTAGCGGGAGGGACGCAGTATTTT. Protein product: CASSQVAGGTQYF.

The chain has TRBV4-1 and TRBJ2-2, with TRBD2 matching over 7 bases. CDR1 is MGHRA and CDR2 is YSYEKL in the germline V gene. V trimming: 6 bases; J trimming: 10 bases; junction bases outside the gene matches: 5. The CDR3 loop spans 12 amino acids. The CDR3 spells CASRGQREELFF. The CDR3, as DNA: TGCGCCAGCAGGGGGCAGCGGGAGGAGCTGTTTTTT.

The V and J genes are TRBV14 and TRBJ2-3; 8 nucleotides match TRBD2. This CDR3 contains 13 residues. Germline values: CDR1 SGHDN, CDR2 FVKESK. After removal of 1 base from V and 14 bases from J, the junction contained 8 bases not matched to a gene. CDR3 amino acids: CASSQGLAIIPYF. In DNA, the CDR3 is TGTGCCAGCAGCCAAGGACTAGCGATCATTCCGTATTTT.

The J gene is TRBJ2-7, the V gene TRBV14, with TRBD1 matching over 8 bases. From germline, CDR1 is SGHDN and CDR2 FVKESK. CDR3 length: 13 amino acids. V lost 4 bases, J lost 5 bases, and 4 bases stayed unmatched. The DNA of the CDR3 is TGTGCCAGCAGCCCGGACAGGGTTAACGAGCAGTACTTC. Its protein is CASSPDRVNEQYF.

This clone was recorded only once. J is TRBJ1-2 and V is TRBV2, with D unresolved. This CDR3 spans 13 amino acids. V dropped 0 bases and J dropped 5 bases, with 7 bases sitting between them. From germline, CDR1 is SNHLY and CDR2 FYNNEI. The CDR3 DNA reads TGTGCCAGCAGTGAAGCCCCGGCGTATGGCTACACCTTC. Amino acids: CASSEAPAYGYTF.

This chain uses TRBV3-1 (or the pseudogene TRBV3-2) with TRBJ1-1, with D possibly being TRBD1 (5 bases). The germline gives CDR1 LGHDT, CDR2 YNNKEL (reference sequence). The CDR3 sequence is 17 residues long. Trimming left V 1 base short and J 0 bases short, with 15 bases between. The CDR3 nucleotides are TGTGCCAGCAGCCAAGGAAGGGGCCACCGCATGAACACTGAAGCTTTCTTT. It is translated as CASSQGRGHRMNTEAFF.

This chain joins TRBV3-1 (or the pseudogene TRBV3-2) and TRBJ2-7, with a possible D match to TRBD1 (5 bases). The CDR3 extends over 14 amino acids. Per the germline V gene, CDR1 is LGHDT and CDR2 is YNNKEL (reference sequence). Trimming left V 4 bases short and J 3 bases short, with 13 bases between. The CDR3 DNA reads TGTGCCAGCAGCCGGACACCTATAAACTACGAGCAGTACTTC. As protein: CASSRTPINYEQYF.

V usage is TRBV14 and J usage is TRBJ2-7; no definite D call. Trimming shortened V by 1 base and J by 0 bases, and 7 bases separated the two germline ends. This CDR3 is 14 amino acids long. Germline V CDR1 and CDR2: SGHDN, FVKESK. The DNA for the CDR3 is TGTGCCAGCAGCCAAGGCAGATACTCCTACGAGCAGTACTTC. Translation: CASSQGRYSYEQYF.

A single count supports this clone. The CDR3 DNA follows: TGTGCCAGCAGCGTAGGTGGACAAAAAGGGACAGATACGCAGTATTTT. Translating gives CASSVGGQKGTDTQYF. J is TRBJ2-3 and V is TRBV9, with D perhaps matching TRBD1 (5 bases). Between the trimmed V and J ends, which lost 0 bases and 3 bases, there was a span of 14 bases. Germline V gives CDR1 SGDLS, CDR2 YYNGEE. The CDR3 is 16 residues long.

The chain couples TRBV9 to TRBJ2-7; 10 bases are a match to TRBD1. V lost 0 bases to trimming and J lost 7 bases; unmatched junction nucleotides: 10. CDR1 and CDR2 (germline): SGDLS, YYNGEE. The CDR3 sequence is 16 residues long. The CDR3 protein is CASSVVGTGAFREQYF. CDR3 coding DNA: TGTGCCAGCAGCGTAGTCGGGACAGGGGCCTTTCGGGAGCAGTACTTC. Full variable domain (rest looked up from reference TRBV9 and TRBJ2-7): DSGVTQTPKHLITATGQRVTLRCSPRSGDLSVYWYQQSLDQGLQFLIQYYNGEERAKGNILERFSAQQFPDLHSELNLSSLELGDSALYFCASSVVGTGAFREQYFGPGTRLTVT.

The DNA of the CDR3 is TGTGCCAGCATCCCGGACAGCTCTGGAAACACCATATATTTT. Translated: CASIPDSSGNTIYF. V is TRBV7-9 and J is TRBJ1-3, with a weak D call TRBD1 (6 bases). V lost 7 bases and J 0 bases, leaving 10 bases between the germline ends. Germline V gene data show CDR1 as SEHNR and CDR2 as FQNEAQ (reference sequence). This CDR3 has 14 amino acids.

This clone appeared a single time. J is TRBJ2-3 and V is TRBV28; TRBD2 is a possible D gene (6 bases). The CDR3 runs 15 residues. Trimming left V 4 bases short and J 6 bases short, with 17 bases between. Germline V gives CDR1 MDHEN, CDR2 SYDVKM. The CDR3 region is CASSSTENAGDTQYF. The CDR3 coding sequence is TGTGCCAGCAGTTCTACAGAGAACGCGGGGGATACGCAGTATTTT.